The present TCR beta chain was sequenced within a study of T cells in Graves' hyperthyroidism and ophthalmopathy. This clonotype was detected ten times or more. The CDR3 extends over 14 amino acids. From germline, CDR1 is MGHDK and CDR2 SYGVNS. V was shortened by 3 bases and J by 4 bases, with 12 bases between the two germline ends. Amplification yielded TCR beta CDR3 regions, with RNA transcripts as the source. The HTBI set primed first-round TCR CDR3 RT-PCR. MiXCR, applied by TCRdb to the multiplex PCR reads, yields one record per CDR3 protein. The sample shows 250,000 to 400,000 distinct CDR3 sequences, about 13% of them seen only once.

This chain uses TRBV25-1 with TRBJ1-2; TRBD1 is a possible D gene (6 bases). The TCR was taken from a woman aged 40 to 49 with Graves' ophthalmopathy. Sample: blood. The CDR3 sequence is CASSETGRAYGYTF. The DNA for the CDR3 is TGTGCCAGCAGTGAGACAGGCAGAGCCTATGGCTACACCTTC.